This TCR beta chain comes out of a study of identifying expanded T cells in peripheral blood. TCRdb keeps only in-frame clones here, not all; method: immunoSEQ multiplex PCR. In the table there are 50,000 to 75,000 clones, 80% to 90% of which are singletons. Study outcomes and limitations: Technical replicates showed approximately 1.2 changed clones; about 2 weeks 15 to 20; four weeks 19.

Looked up from germline, CDR1 is SGHRS and CDR2 is YFSETQ. V was clipped by 0 bases and J by 7 bases; unmatched bases: 0. This CDR3 spans 13 amino acids. Collection occurred without any documented infections or immune events in donors. Of note for this clone: Its antigen is not identified. The identical CDR3 is also encoded by other nucleotide sequences in the sample.

The gene calls are TRBV5-1 and TRBJ1-2; 10 bases match TRBD1. This sequence was found in a person between 18 and 75 years old in good health. Sequencing was done on a sample of blood. CDR3 sequence: CASSLGDRGGYTF. In nucleotides, the CDR3 is TGCGCCAGCAGCTTGGGGGACAGGGGTGGCTACACCTTC.